This T cell receptor (beta chain) comes out of a study of cytotoxic CD8 clonotypes in ibrutinib-treated CLL. V was shortened by 3 bases and J by 3 bases, with 6 bases between the two germline ends. The CDR3 extends over 13 amino acids. The V gene's germline CDR1 is MRHNA and CDR2 SNTAGT. Some clones are missing from TCRdb's copy, which holds only in-frame ones; the method was immunoSEQ multiplex PCR. This sample carries roughly 220,000 clones, about 75% of them seen once, and the ten largest clones take more than 4.5%. The gene calls are TRBV6-4 and TRBJ1-5; D is undetermined. This receptor was taken from a human donor with chronic lymphocytic leukemia. The sequenced sample was PBMCs, obtained after 12 months of ibrutinib treatment. The CDR3 sequence is CASSEIINQPQHF. Here the CDR3 DNA reads TGTGCCAGCAGTGAGATTATCAATCAGCCCCAGCATTTT.